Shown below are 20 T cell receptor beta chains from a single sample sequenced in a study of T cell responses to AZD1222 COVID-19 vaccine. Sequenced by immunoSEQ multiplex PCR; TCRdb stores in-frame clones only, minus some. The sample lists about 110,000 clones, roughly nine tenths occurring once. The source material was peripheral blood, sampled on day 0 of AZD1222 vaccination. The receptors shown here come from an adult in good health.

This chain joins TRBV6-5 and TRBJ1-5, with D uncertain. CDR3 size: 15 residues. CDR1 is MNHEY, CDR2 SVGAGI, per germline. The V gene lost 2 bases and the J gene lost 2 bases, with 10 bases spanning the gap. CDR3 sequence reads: CASSYQHGGNQPQHF. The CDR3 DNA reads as TGTGCCAGCAGTTACCAACACGGGGGCAATCAGCCCCAGCATTTT.

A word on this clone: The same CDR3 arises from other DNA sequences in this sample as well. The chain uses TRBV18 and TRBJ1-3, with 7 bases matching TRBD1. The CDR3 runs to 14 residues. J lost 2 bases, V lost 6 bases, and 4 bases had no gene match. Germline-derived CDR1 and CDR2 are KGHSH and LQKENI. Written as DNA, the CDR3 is TGTGCCAGCTCGCCAGACAGGGCTGGAAACACCATATATTTT. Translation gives CASSPDRAGNTIYF.

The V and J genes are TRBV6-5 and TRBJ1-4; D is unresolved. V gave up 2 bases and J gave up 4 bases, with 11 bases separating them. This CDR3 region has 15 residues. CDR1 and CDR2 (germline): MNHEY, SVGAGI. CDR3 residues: CASSYPSAGNEKLFF. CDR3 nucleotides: TGTGCCAGCAGTTACCCCAGCGCGGGTAATGAAAAACTGTTTTTT.

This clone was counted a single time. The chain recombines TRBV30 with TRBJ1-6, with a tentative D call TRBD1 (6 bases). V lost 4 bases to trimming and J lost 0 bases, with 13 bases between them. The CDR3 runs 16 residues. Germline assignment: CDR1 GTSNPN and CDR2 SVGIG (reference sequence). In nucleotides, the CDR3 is TGTGCCTGGAATAGAGGGGGGAGCTCCTATAATTCACCCCTCCACTTT. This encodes CAWNRGGSSYNSPLHF. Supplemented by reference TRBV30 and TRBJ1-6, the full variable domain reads SQTIHQWPATLVQPVGSPLSLECTVEGTSNPNLYWYRQAAGRGLQLLFYSVGIGQISSEVPQNLSASRPQDRQFILSSKKLLLSDSGFYLCAWNRGGSSYNSPLHFGNGTRLTVT.

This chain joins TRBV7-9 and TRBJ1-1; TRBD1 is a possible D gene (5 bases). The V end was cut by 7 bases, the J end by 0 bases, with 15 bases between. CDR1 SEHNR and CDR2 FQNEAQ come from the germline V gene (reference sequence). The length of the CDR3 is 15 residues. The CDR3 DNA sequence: TGTGCCAGCAACAACGGGGGGGTTTTGAACACTGAAGCTTTCTTT. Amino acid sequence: CASNNGGVLNTEAFF.

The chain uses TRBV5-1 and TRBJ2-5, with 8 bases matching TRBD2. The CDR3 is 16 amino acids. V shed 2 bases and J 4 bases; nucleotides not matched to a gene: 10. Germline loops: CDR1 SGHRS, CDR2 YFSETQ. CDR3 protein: CASSFAAGGGGETQYF. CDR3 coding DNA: TGCGCCAGCAGCTTCGCGGCGGGAGGAGGGGGAGAGACCCAGTACTTC. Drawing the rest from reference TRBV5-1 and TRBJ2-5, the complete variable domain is KAGVTQTPRYLIKTRGQQVTLSCSPISGHRSVSWYQQTPGQGLQFLFEYFSETQRNKGNFPGRFSGRQFSNSRSEMNVSTLELGDSALYLCASSFAAGGGGETQYFGPGTRLLVL.

The CDR3 spells CASSLSGGTIYF. For the CDR3, the DNA is TGTGCCAGCAGCCTCTCGGGGGGCACCATATATTTT. The chain couples TRBV7-2 to TRBJ1-3; D possibly corresponds to TRBD1 (5 bases). V was shortened by 5 bases and J by 9 bases, with 11 bases between the two germline ends. Germline V lookup: CDR1 SGHTA, CDR2 FQGNSA. The CDR3 length is 12 residues.

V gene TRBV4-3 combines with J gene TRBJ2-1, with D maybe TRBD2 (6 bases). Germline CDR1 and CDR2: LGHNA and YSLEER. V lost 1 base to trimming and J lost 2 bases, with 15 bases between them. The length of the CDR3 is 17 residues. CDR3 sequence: CASSQGPAGSTYNEQFF. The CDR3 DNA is TGCGCCAGCAGCCAAGGCCCGGCGGGGTCGACCTACAATGAGCAGTTCTTC.

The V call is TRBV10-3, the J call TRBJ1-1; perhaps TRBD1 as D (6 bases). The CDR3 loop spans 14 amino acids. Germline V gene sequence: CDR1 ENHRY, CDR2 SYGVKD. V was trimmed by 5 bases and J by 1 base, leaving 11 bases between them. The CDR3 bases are TGTGCCATCAGTCCTCGACAGGAGAACACTGAAGCTTTCTTT. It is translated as CAISPRQENTEAFF.

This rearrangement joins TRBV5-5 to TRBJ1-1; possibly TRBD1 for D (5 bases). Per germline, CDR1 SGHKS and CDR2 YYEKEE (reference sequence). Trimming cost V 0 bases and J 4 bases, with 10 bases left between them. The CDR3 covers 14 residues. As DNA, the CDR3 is TGTGCCAGCAGCTTGGGCAGGGCGGCCACTGAAGCTTTCTTT. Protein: CASSLGRAATEAFF.

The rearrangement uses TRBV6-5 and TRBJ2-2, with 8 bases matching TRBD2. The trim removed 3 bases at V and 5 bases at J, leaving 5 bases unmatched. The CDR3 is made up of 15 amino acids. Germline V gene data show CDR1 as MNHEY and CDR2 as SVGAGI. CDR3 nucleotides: TGTGCCAGCAGTTATTCCGGGACTAGTACCGGGGAGCTGTTTTTT. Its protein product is CASSYSGTSTGELFF.

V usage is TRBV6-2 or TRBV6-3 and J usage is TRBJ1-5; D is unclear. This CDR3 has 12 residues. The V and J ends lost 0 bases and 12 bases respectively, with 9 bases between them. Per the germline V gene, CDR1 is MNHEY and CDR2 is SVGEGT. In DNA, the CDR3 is TGTGCCAGCAGTTACTCTCCGATGGTCCAGCATTTT. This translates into CASSYSPMVQHF.

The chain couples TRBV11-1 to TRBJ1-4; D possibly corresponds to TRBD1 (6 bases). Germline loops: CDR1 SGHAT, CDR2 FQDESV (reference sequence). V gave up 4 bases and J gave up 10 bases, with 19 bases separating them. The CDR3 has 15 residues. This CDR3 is CASSSETGQPGKLFF. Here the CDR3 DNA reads TGTGCCAGCAGCTCAGAGACAGGACAACCAGGAAAACTGTTTTTT.

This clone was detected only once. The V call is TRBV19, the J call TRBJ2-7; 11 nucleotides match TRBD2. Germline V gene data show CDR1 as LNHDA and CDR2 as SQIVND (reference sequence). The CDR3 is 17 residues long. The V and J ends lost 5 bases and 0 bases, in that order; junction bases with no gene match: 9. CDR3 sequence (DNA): TGTGCCAGTAGTCGAGTGACTAGCGGGGACCACTCCTACGAGCAGTACTTC. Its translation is CASSRVTSGDHSYEQYF.

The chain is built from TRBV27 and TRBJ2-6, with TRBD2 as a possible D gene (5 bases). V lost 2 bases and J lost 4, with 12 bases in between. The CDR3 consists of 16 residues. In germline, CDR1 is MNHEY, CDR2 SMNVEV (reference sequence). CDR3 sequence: CASSLVGDPGANVLTF. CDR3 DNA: TGTGCCAGCAGTTTAGTCGGGGATCCAGGGGCCAACGTCCTGACTTTC. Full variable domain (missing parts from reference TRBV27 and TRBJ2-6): EAQVTQNPRYLITVTGKKLTVTCSQNMNHEYMSWYRQDPGLGLRQIYYSMNVEVTDKGDVPEGYKVSRKEKRNFPLILESPSPNQTSLYFCASSLVGDPGANVLTFGAGSRLTVL.

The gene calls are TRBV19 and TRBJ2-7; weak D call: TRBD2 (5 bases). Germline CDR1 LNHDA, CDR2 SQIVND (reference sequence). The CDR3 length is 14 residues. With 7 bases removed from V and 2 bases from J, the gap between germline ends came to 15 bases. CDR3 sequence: CASTSGSGAYEQYF. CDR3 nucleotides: TGTGCCAGTACCTCGGGGAGCGGAGCCTACGAGCAGTACTTC.

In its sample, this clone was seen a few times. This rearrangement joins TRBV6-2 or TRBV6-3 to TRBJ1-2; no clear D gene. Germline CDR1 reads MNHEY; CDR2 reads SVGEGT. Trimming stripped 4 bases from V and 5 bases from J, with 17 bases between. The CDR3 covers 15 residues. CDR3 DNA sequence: TGTGCCAGCAGTTTCCGCCCCACGGATGGGTATGGCTACACCTTC. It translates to CASSFRPTDGYGYTF.

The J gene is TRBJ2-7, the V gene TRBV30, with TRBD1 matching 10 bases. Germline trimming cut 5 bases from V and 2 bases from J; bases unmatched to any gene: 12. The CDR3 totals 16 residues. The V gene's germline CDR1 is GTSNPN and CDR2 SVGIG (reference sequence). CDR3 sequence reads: CAWRKMGGTGAYEQYF. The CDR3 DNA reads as TGTGCCTGGCGTAAAATGGGCGGGACAGGGGCCTACGAGCAGTACTTC. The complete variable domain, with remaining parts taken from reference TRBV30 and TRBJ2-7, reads SQTIHQWPATLVQPVGSPLSLECTVEGTSNPNLYWYRQAAGRGLQLLFYSVGIGQISSEVPQNLSASRPQDRQFILSSKKLLLSDSGFYLCAWRKMGGTGAYEQYFGPGTRLTVT.

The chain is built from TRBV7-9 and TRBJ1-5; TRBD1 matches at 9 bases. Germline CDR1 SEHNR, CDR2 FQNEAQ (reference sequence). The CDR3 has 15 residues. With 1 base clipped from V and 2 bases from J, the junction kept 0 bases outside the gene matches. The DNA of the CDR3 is TGTGCCAGCAGCTTAGGGACAGGGGGCAATCAGCCCCAGCATTTT. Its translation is CASSLGTGGNQPQHF.

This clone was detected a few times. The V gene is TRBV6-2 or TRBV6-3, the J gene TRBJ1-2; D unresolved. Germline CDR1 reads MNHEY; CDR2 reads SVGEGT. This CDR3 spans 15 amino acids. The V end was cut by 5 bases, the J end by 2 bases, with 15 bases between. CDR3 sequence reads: CASSLHGNGNYGYTF. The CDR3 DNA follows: TGTGCCAGCAGTCTACACGGCAATGGCAACTATGGCTACACCTTC.